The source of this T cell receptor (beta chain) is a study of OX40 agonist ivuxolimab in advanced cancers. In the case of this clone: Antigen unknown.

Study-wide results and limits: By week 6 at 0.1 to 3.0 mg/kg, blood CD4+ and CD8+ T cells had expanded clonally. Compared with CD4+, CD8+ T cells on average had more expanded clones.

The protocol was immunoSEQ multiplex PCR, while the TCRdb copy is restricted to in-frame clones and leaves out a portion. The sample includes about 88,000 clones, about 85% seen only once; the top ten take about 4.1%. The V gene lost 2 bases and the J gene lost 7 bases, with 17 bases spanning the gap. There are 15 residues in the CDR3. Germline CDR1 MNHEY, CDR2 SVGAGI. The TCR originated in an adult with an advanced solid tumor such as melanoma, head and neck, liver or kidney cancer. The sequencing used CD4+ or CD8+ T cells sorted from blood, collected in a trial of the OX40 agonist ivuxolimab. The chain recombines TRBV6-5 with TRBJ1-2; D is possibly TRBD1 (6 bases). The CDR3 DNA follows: TGTGCCAGCAGTTACCTTAACAGGGATGGTGGTGGCTACACCTTC. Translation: CASSYLNRDGGGYTF.